The next 25 T cell receptor beta chains were all read from a single sample in a study of a mutant IDH1 vaccine in newly diagnosed glioma. Clones were read by immunoSEQ multiplex PCR, and TCRdb kept only the in-frame ones, dropping some. The data contain tens of thousands of clones, 86% of them singletons. Regarding time point: baseline, week 1 (first vaccination visit). The treatment was: pre-vaccination baseline after standard-of-care therapy. The sequencing used PBMCs, collected from a glioma patient treated with radiotherapy, temozolomide or both. Receptors originate from a man aged 25-45 years with glioma.

This sequence joins TRBV19 and TRBJ1-1; TRBD1 agrees at 11 bases. Per germline, CDR1 LNHDA and CDR2 SQIVND (reference sequence). Unmatched junction bases numbered 9, after V lost 6 bases and J lost 3 bases. The CDR3 is made up of 16 amino acids. CDR3 coding DNA: TGTGCCAGTAGCTTGGGACAGGGGGTAGGGTACACTGAAGCTTTCTTT. Protein: CASSLGQGVGYTEAFF.

V gene TRBV4-1 combines with J gene TRBJ2-5, with 10 positions matching TRBD2. Germline V gene sequence: CDR1 MGHRA, CDR2 YSYEKL. The CDR3 extends over 17 amino acids. Unmatched junction bases numbered 10, after V lost 0 bases and J lost 6 bases. The CDR3 coding sequence is TGCGCCAGCAGCCAAGAACAGCGGGGGGGCACGGAAAAGACCCAGTACTTC. Translation: CASSQEQRGGTEKTQYF.

This chain uses TRBV15 with TRBJ2-3; 13 positions agree with TRBD2. The CDR3 is 16 amino acids. Germline assignment: CDR1 LNHNV and CDR2 YYDKDF (reference sequence). The ends lost 0 bases at V and 5 bases at J; junction bases unmatched: 2. The CDR3 DNA reads as TGTGCCACCAGCAGAGAAACTAGCGGGGGGGAAGATACGCAGTATTTT. Protein sequence: CATSRETSGGEDTQYF.

The count of this clone is one. V gene TRBV7-9 combines with J gene TRBJ2-3, with D unclear. CDR3 size: 13 residues. V was pared by 5 bases and J by 4 bases, with 10 bases between. CDR1 is SEHNR, CDR2 FQNEAQ, per germline (reference sequence). The CDR3 loop reads CASSPQSADTQYF. As DNA, the CDR3 is TGTGCCAGCAGCCCTCAGTCGGCAGATACGCAGTATTTT.

This chain links TRBV2 with TRBJ2-7; D possibly corresponds to TRBD1 (6 bases). Between the trimmed V and J ends, which lost 6 bases and 4 bases, there was a span of 28 bases. The CDR3 is 18 residues long. Germline-derived CDR1 and CDR2 are SNHLY and FYNNEI. The CDR3 protein is CASRDSLDRGGRHYEQYF. CDR3 sequence (DNA): TGTGCCAGCAGGGACAGTTTAGACCGAGGGGGACGGCATTACGAGCAGTACTTC. Complete variable domain (other parts from reference TRBV2 and TRBJ2-7): EPEVTQTPSHQVTQMGQEVILRCVPISNHLYFYWYRQILGQKVEFLVSFYNNEISEKSEIFDDQFSVERPDGSNFTLKIRSTKLEDSAMYFCASRDSLDRGGRHYEQYFGPGTRLTVT.

This clone was counted a single time. This chain joins TRBV6-1 and TRBJ2-7, with TRBD1 matching 7 bases. The CDR3 runs 13 residues. The germline V gene encodes CDR1 MNHNS and CDR2 SASEGT. V gave up 7 bases and J gave up 2 bases; unmatched junction bases: 5. The CDR3 reads CASIRQGTYEQYF. DNA of the CDR3: TGTGCCAGCATTCGACAGGGAACCTACGAGCAGTACTTC.

This clone has a handful of counts. V gene TRBV9 combines with J gene TRBJ1-6; weak D call: TRBD1 (6 bases). Germline CDR1 SGDLS, CDR2 YYNGEE. V was cut by 4 bases and J by 7 bases, with 15 bases left in between. This CDR3 contains 15 residues. The chain's CDR3 is CASSPRQVTNSPLHF. DNA for the CDR3: TGTGCCAGCAGCCCTCGACAGGTAACAAATTCACCCCTCCACTTT.

This clone was detected a few times. The chain employs TRBV29-1 and TRBJ1-2; the D is unclear. This CDR3 spans 13 amino acids. The ends were cut back, 8 bases at V and 6 bases at J, with 19 bases in the middle. Looked up from germline, CDR1 is SQVTM and CDR2 is ANQGSEA. The CDR3 nucleotides read TGCAGCTTACGAAGCGGCGGGAATGATGGCTACACCTTC. It codes for CSLRSGGNDGYTF.

This clone was seen once. V is TRBV10-3 and J is TRBJ2-7; D is unclear. CDR1 ENHRY and CDR2 SYGVKD come from the germline V gene. CDR3 size: 13 residues. V lost 2 bases, J lost 4 bases, and 9 bases lay in between. The CDR3, as DNA: TGTGCCATCAGTGAGCTAGTTTCGTACGAGCAGTACTTC. Translation gives CAISELVSYEQYF.

The chain employs TRBV5-1 and TRBJ2-1, with 10 positions matching TRBD2. V lost 1 base and J lost 0; bases outside the gene matches: 13. The germline gives CDR1 SGHRS, CDR2 YFSETQ. This CDR3 has 20 amino acids. The CDR3 is CASSLSSGGSRSHSYNEQFF. The CDR3 DNA follows: TGCGCCAGCAGCTTGAGTAGCGGGGGGTCTAGATCCCACTCCTACAATGAGCAGTTCTTC.

This clone was recorded a few times. The chain recombines TRBV7-8 with TRBJ1-5; TRBD1 agrees at 7 bases. Germline lookup yields CDR1 SGHVS and CDR2 FQNEAQ. This CDR3 comprises 15 residues. V shed 3 bases and J 0 bases; nucleotides not matched to a gene: 2. CDR3 sequence: CASSFRGFSNQPQHF. The CDR3 DNA reads TGTGCCAGCAGCTTCAGGGGGTTTAGCAATCAGCCCCAGCATTTT.

A few counts support this clone. The genes are TRBV5-1 and TRBJ1-1, with D perhaps matching TRBD1 (6 bases). The CDR3 has 15 residues. Germline V lookup: CDR1 SGHRS, CDR2 YFSETQ. V lost 1 base and J lost 6, with 16 bases in between. In DNA form, the CDR3 reads TGCGCCAGCAGCTTGTCGCCAGGGGTATTCGCTGAAGCTTTCTTT. This encodes CASSLSPGVFAEAFF.

The chain joins TRBV6-5 to TRBJ2-2, with no clear D. The germline V and J ends were trimmed by 2 bases and 1 base, with 5 bases remaining between them. The CDR3 length is 14 residues. CDR1 is MNHEY, CDR2 SVGAGI, per germline. CDR3 sequence: CASSYGRNTGELFF. The CDR3 nucleotides read TGTGCCAGCAGTTACGGCAGGAACACCGGGGAGCTGTTTTTT.

The CDR3 sequence is CASSSEQGARPYGYTF. The CDR3 DNA reads TGTGCCAGCAGCTCCGAACAGGGGGCACGGCCCTATGGCTACACCTTC. This chain uses TRBV5-8 with TRBJ1-2; 9 nucleotides align to TRBD1. The CDR3 has 16 amino acids. Unmatched junction bases numbered 10, after V lost 3 bases and J lost 4 bases. Germline values: CDR1 SGHTS, CDR2 YDEGEE.

This clone was counted between two and nine times. The V call is TRBV28, the J call TRBJ2-2; the match to TRBD1 covers 12 bases. V trimming: 5 bases; J trimming: 3 bases; junction bases outside the gene matches: 7. Per the germline V gene, CDR1 is MDHEN and CDR2 is SYDVKM. The CDR3 contains 17 residues. CDR3 amino acids: CASSKPGQGAHTGELFF. As DNA, the CDR3 is TGTGCCAGCAGTAAGCCGGGACAGGGGGCCCACACCGGGGAGCTGTTTTTT. The entire variable domain, with the rest obtained from reference TRBV28 and TRBJ2-2, is as follows: DVKVTQSSRYLVKRTGEKVFLECVQDMDHENMFWYRQDPGLGLRLIYFSYDVKMKEKGDIPEGYSVSREKKERFSLILESASTNQTSMYLCASSKPGQGAHTGELFFGEGSRLTVL.

The chain has TRBV2 and TRBJ1-5; 9 positions match TRBD1. With 4 bases clipped from V and 3 bases from J, the junction kept 4 bases outside the gene matches. Germline V gene sequence: CDR1 SNHLY, CDR2 FYNNEI. The CDR3 is 15 amino acids. Here the CDR3 DNA reads TGTGCCAGCAGTGTGGGACAGGGCCTCAATCAGCCCCAGCATTTT. Translated, it gives CASSVGQGLNQPQHF.

The chain is built from TRBV5-1 and TRBJ2-2, with D possibly matching TRBD1 (5 bases). This CDR3 has 13 amino acids. CDR1 and CDR2 (germline): SGHRS, YFSETQ. Deletions cut 7 bases from V and 6 bases from J, with 13 bases between. This CDR3 reads CASASGFSGELFF. The CDR3 DNA reads as TGCGCCAGCGCTTCAGGGTTCTCCGGGGAGCTGTTTTTT.

The rearrangement uses TRBV29-1 and TRBJ2-7; D is possibly TRBD2 (5 bases). CDR3 size: 12 residues. Trimming pared 3 bases from V and 2 bases from J, leaving 8 bases between. Germline CDR1 SQVTM, CDR2 ANQGSEA. This CDR3 reads CSVEEETYEQYF. The CDR3, as DNA: TGCAGCGTTGAGGAGGAAACCTACGAGCAGTACTTC.

V is TRBV27 and J is TRBJ2-5; D is uncertain. The last part of the DNA fits TRBJ2-7 better; the J call may be wrong. In germline, CDR1 is MNHEY, CDR2 SMNVEV (reference sequence). The CDR3 has 13 amino acids. CDR3 sequence: CASSIFPTGEQYF. CDR3 in DNA: TGTGCCAGCAGTATATTCCCTACGGGCGAGCAGTACTTC.

V gene TRBV6-5 combines with J gene TRBJ1-2, with 10 bases identical to TRBD1. V gave up 7 bases and J gave up 0 bases; unmatched junction bases: 5. The CDR3 covers 15 residues. In germline, CDR1 is MNHEY, CDR2 SVGAGI. CDR3 sequence (DNA): TGTGCCAGCAAGGGACAGGGGCCGACTAACTATGGCTACACCTTC. This codes for CASKGQGPTNYGYTF.

The J gene is TRBJ2-1, the V gene TRBV10-3; 15 positions agree with TRBD2. This CDR3 comprises 20 residues. The J segment lost 2 bases and the V segment lost 2 bases, leaving 10 bases of the junction unmatched. The germline V gene encodes CDR1 ENHRY and CDR2 SYGVKD. CDR3 sequence reads: CAISEGAGTSGGKTYNEQFF. In DNA form, the CDR3 reads TGTGCCATCAGTGAGGGAGCAGGGACTAGCGGGGGGAAAACCTACAATGAGCAGTTCTTC.

As regards this clone: Compared with germline, one end of the junction differs, possibly owing to a read error. The chain has TRBV27 and TRBJ1-2, with 8 bases aligning to TRBD1. Germline V gene sequence: CDR1 MNHEY, CDR2 SMNVEV (reference sequence). There are 16 residues in the CDR3. The CDR3 DNA reads as TGTGCCAGCAGTCCCGGGACAGGCCTACCTAAGTATGGCTACACCTTC. Translating gives CASSPGTGLPKYGYTF.

The chain joins TRBV21-1 to TRBJ1-5; the table names TRBD1, a call not compared with the DNA. TRBV21-1 counts as a pseudogene. CDR3 length: 17 residues. The CDR3 nucleotides read TGTGCCAGCAGCCTCGGGACAGGGATATACAGCAATCAGCCCCAGCATTTT. Its protein product is CASSLGTGIYSNQPQHF.

This chain joins TRBV7-2 and TRBJ2-5; 7 nucleotides match TRBD1. The J call is doubtful: the DNA matches TRBJ2-7 better. CDR3 length: 14 amino acids. Germline CDR1 reads SGHTA; CDR2 reads FQGNSA. CDR3 region: CASSPRQGSHEQYF. In nucleotides, the CDR3 is TGTGCCAGCAGCCCGCGACAGGGCTCTCACGAGCAGTACTTC.

About this clone: At one of its ends the junction is not consistent with the germline gene, which may arise from a read error. The J gene is TRBJ2-3, the V gene TRBV5-4; 16 bases are shared with TRBD2. The CDR3 extends over 18 amino acids. Germline CDR1 and CDR2: SGHNT and YYREEE (reference sequence). CDR3 sequence: CASRLGLAGGSTRDTQYF. CDR3 in DNA: TGTGCCAGCAGATTGGGACTAGCGGGGGGGAGCACAAGAGATACGCAGTATTTT. The full variable domain, with the rest looked up from reference TRBV5-4 and TRBJ2-3, is ETGVTQSPTHLIKTRGQQVTLRCSSQSGHNTVSWYQQALGQGPQFIFQYYREEENGRGNFPPRFSGLQFPNYSSELNVNALELDDSALYLCASRLGLAGGSTRDTQYFGPGTRLTVL.